This entry features one TCR beta chain sequence. The table lists this clonotype with a few counts. No cognate antigen has been identified for it. No base quality information exists; no much larger clone differs at one position. The library came from 5' RACE. The run used an Illumina HiSeq 2500. The second PCR ran for roughly 6 to 11 cycles and used a J-beta primer mix along with a sample-barcoded 5' primer. A template-switch 5' adaptor carrying 12 random nucleotides introduced a unique molecular identifier onto each TCR beta cDNA molecule. Each sample yielded at least 3 million CDR3-containing paired-end reads. All of the RNA was converted into first-strand cDNA using the Mint cDNA synthesis kit, with a TRBC-specific oligonucleotide serving as the primer. After uracil-DNA glycosylase treatment, a first 18-cycle PCR used universal primers M1SS and BC2_uni_R on all cDNA. The original methods were these. Normalization of each sample was performed by random selection of 1 million high-quality reads, each carrying a distinct molecular identifier. Reads sharing molecular identifiers were discarded rather than binned into consensus sequences. MiTCR, with a Q25 quality threshold and the strictest error-elimination algorithm, was used for CDR3 identification, clonotype clustering and error correction. Lower-bound total TCR beta diversity was estimated with a nonparametric unseen species model using Euler transformation. In-frame beta chains were kept once TCRdb had trimmed the public reads at Q25 with fastp and called clones with MiXCR. Identical CDR3 proteins give one entry, which carries the most common genes and DNA. It is TCRdb's table, rather than the study itself, that gives the V and J calls and clone size. This sample holds over 1,200,000 distinct CDR3 sequences; approximately 63% were observed only once. Of the sample, about 6.7% is held by the ten largest clones.

The data belong to a study of blood T cells in healthy people across ages (dated by TCRdb to between 2014 and 2017). Broadly, across the study: In model experiments, template switching captured roughly one uniquely barcoded TCR beta cDNA molecule for every two T cells. Age-related changes in TCR beta repertoire diversity were measured in the study by deep sequencing normalized with unique cDNA molecular identifiers. The donors were split into four age groups: young (average about 15 years), middle-aged (about 40), aged (about 62) and long-lived (more than 80). To avoid experimental bias, donors of different ages were randomly spread across the sequencing lanes. The study analyzed two additional independent replicas of 1 million unique cDNA reads from the same blood draw for two donors, one aged 18 to 30 and one aged 80 or older. Beyond this particular receptor, the publication reports: Because the CMV infection status of the donors was unknown, age-related changes in expanded clonotypes may potentially have been confounded. Compared with the aged group, the long-lived group had more naive CD4+ T cells, fewer expanded clones and increased TCR diversity, a pattern suggesting age selection. Observed TCR beta diversity per million T cells fell roughly linearly with age, and a significant reduction was already apparent by age roughly 41. Total diversity estimates from one million sequenced T cells were considered lower bounds and underestimates. Because profiling used bulk unsorted PBMCs, naive and antigen-experienced compartments could not be compared conclusively. Observed TCR beta diversity correlated strongly with the percentage of naive T cells measured by flow cytometry.

The CDR1 and CDR2 encoded by the germline V gene are MGHRA and YSYEKL. V drops 5 bases and J drops 4 bases, leaving 11 bases in between. CDR3 length: 14 amino acids, cysteine to phenylalanine. The CDR3 DNA has 42 bases and is translated from base 1. Donors were roughly 40 systemically healthy Caucasian individuals from Russia aged roughly 6 to 90 years. Each donor gave about 11 milliliters of peripheral blood, drawn into EDTA-treated Vacutainer tubes. Ficoll-Paque density-gradient centrifugation was used to isolate PBMCs, with at least 7 million per sample. Total RNA, at least 6 micrograms per sample, was extracted from PBMCs with Trizol reagent. The percentages of naive CD45RAhigh/CD27high T cells were determined by flow cytometry on a PBMC aliquot from every donor.

Sequenced: blood. The sequence is built from TRBV4-1 and TRBJ1-4, and TRBD1 may be the D gene, going by 5 matching bases. This sequence originates from a young man in good health. The CDR3 loop reads CASSGRDGNEKLFF. The base sequence is TGCGCCAGCAGCGGTCGGGACGGTAATGAAAAACTGTTTTTT.